These 27 T cell receptor beta chains share one sample of origin, sequenced in a study of immune evolution from preneoplasia to lung adenocarcinoma. TCRdb's table, derived via immunoSEQ multiplex PCR, lists solely in-frame clones and lacks some. The table records fewer than 3,000 clones, 65% to 90% of them present only once. The sample taken for sequencing was FFPE invasive lung adenocarcinoma tissue. The receptors originated from a person aged 55-85 years with invasive lung adenocarcinoma.

The V gene is TRBV29-1, the J gene TRBJ2-3; D may be TRBD2 (5 bases). The V gene lost 4 bases and the J gene lost 6 bases, with 11 bases spanning the gap. CDR3 size: 12 residues. Germline V gene sequence: CDR1 SQVTM, CDR2 ANQGSEA. CDR3 region: CSVVTGYDTQYF. The CDR3 region has the DNA TGCAGCGTTGTTACGGGGTACGATACGCAGTATTTT.

This clone was found a few times. This sequence joins TRBV19 and TRBJ1-2, with a tentative D call TRBD1 (5 bases). V gave up 7 bases and J gave up 1 base, with 13 bases separating them. This CDR3 is 14 amino acids long. From germline, CDR1 is LNHDA and CDR2 SQIVND (reference sequence). The CDR3 bases are TGTGCCAGTACCTCGCAAGGGGTTAACTATGGCTACACCTTC. It translates to CASTSQGVNYGYTF.

This chain uses TRBV2 with TRBJ1-2; D gene unclear. Looked up from germline, CDR1 is SNHLY and CDR2 is FYNNEI. CDR3 length: 13 amino acids. The V and J ends lost 8 bases and 4 bases respectively, with 14 bases between them. The CDR3, as DNA: TGTGCCAGCCTGAAGACCGGGAGCTATGGCTACACCTTC. It translates to CASLKTGSYGYTF.

The rearrangement uses TRBV19 and TRBJ1-5; no reliable D call. Germline CDR1 reads LNHDA; CDR2 reads SQIVND (reference sequence). The CDR3 sequence is 13 residues long. Trimming shortened V by 5 bases and J by 6 bases, and 11 bases separated the two germline ends. The CDR3, as DNA: TGTGCCAGTAGTTTTATAGTTGGTCAGCCCCAGCATTTT. It codes for CASSFIVGQPQHF.

The chain is built from TRBV5-4 and TRBJ1-5, with D tentatively TRBD1 (5 bases). Germline assignment: CDR1 SGHNT and CDR2 YYREEE (reference sequence). The CDR3 has 13 residues. The V end was cut by 4 bases, the J end by 1 base, with 6 bases between. The CDR3 DNA sequence: TGTGCCAGCAGCAGGGACAGCAATCAGCCCCAGCATTTT. It yields the protein CASSRDSNQPQHF.

The rearrangement links TRBV5-6 to TRBJ2-3; D perhaps matches TRBD2 (5 bases). Germline V CDR1 and CDR2: SGHDT, YYEEEE. The length of the CDR3 is 13 residues. Trimming shortened V by 3 bases and J by 4 bases, and 9 bases separated the two germline ends. The DNA for the CDR3 is TGTGCCAGCAGCTCGGGGTACCCAGATACGCAGTATTTT. Amino acids: CASSSGYPDTQYF.

The V gene is TRBV5-6, the J gene TRBJ2-5, with 7 bases fitting TRBD2. Looked up from germline, CDR1 is SGHDT and CDR2 is YYEEEE. The CDR3 is 15 amino acids. The V and J ends lost 4 bases and 3 bases, in that order; junction bases with no gene match: 9. CDR3 nucleotides: TGTGCCAGCAGCCTGACCTTCCGGGGGGAAGAGACCCAGTACTTC. Translating gives CASSLTFRGEETQYF.

This sequence joins TRBV7-2 and TRBJ1-5, with D unresolved. This CDR3 is 15 amino acids long. Trimming removed 1 base at V and 3 bases at J, with 10 bases between. The germline V gene has CDR1 SGHTA and CDR2 FQGNSA. The CDR3 nucleotides are TGTGCCAGCAGCTTAGGGGGAGTAGTCAATCAGCCCCAGCATTTT. It is translated as CASSLGGVVNQPQHF.

CDR3 in DNA: TGTGCCACCAGCAGTGTCCGTGGCTACACCTTC. It codes for CATSSVRGYTF. The chain links TRBV25-1 to TRBJ1-2, with D hard to call. With 10 bases removed from V and 7 bases from J, the gap between germline ends came to 13 bases. CDR1 MGHDK and CDR2 SYGVNS come from the germline V gene. This CDR3 is built from 11 residues.

The gene calls are TRBV29-1 and TRBJ2-5; no reliable D call. Per the germline V gene, CDR1 is SQVTM and CDR2 is ANQGSEA. Trimming cost V 1 base and J 2 bases, with 11 bases left between them. This CDR3 has 14 residues. In nucleotides, the CDR3 is TGCAGCGTTGAAGTCGCCAGGCGGCAAGAGACCCAGTACTTC. Its translation: CSVEVARRQETQYF.

Remarks on this clone: Germline and junction disagree at one end, which may indicate a read error. The chain joins TRBV20-1 to TRBJ1-2, with D possibly matching TRBD1 (6 bases). Germline loops: CDR1 DFQATT, CDR2 SNEGSKA (reference sequence). CDR3 size: 11 residues. CDR3 amino acids: CSVRGGDGYTF. CDR3 nucleotides: TGCAGTGTTAGAGGGGGTGATGGCTACACCTTC.

The J gene is TRBJ2-7, the V gene TRBV2, with unresolved D. V lost 9 bases and J 2 bases, leaving 8 bases between the germline ends. Germline CDR1 is SNHLY and CDR2 is FYNNEI. The CDR3 runs to 11 residues. The CDR3: CASYRAYEQYF. In DNA form, the CDR3 reads TGTGCCAGTTACAGAGCCTACGAGCAGTACTTC.

The rearrangement uses TRBV7-8 and TRBJ2-1, with 7 bases aligning to TRBD1. The CDR3 length is 16 residues. V was clipped by 4 bases and J by 3 bases; unmatched bases: 9. The germline V gene has CDR1 SGHVS and CDR2 FQNEAQ. CDR3 DNA: TGTGCCAGCAGCTCATCACAGGGGTTTGACTACAATGAGCAGTTCTTC. Its translation: CASSSSQGFDYNEQFF.

The table lists this clone with a count of one. At one boundary the junction diverges from the germline segment, which might be a read error. The genes are TRBV5-1 and TRBJ2-5; tentative D call: TRBD2 (5 bases). The CDR3 is 13 amino acids. Per the germline V gene, CDR1 is SGHRS and CDR2 is YFSETQ. The DNA of the CDR3 is TGCTCCAGCAGCGGCTCTCACGGAGAGACCCAGTACTTC. It yields the protein CSSSGSHGETQYF.

The genes are TRBV28 and TRBJ2-2; 10 nucleotides agree with TRBD2. V shed 3 bases and J 3 bases; nucleotides not matched to a gene: 7. Germline V gene data show CDR1 as MDHEN and CDR2 as SYDVKM. The CDR3 spans 17 residues. The CDR3 DNA follows: TGTGCCAGCAGTTTTCTGAGCGGGGGGGGTCACACCGGGGAGCTGTTTTTT. Its translation is CASSFLSGGGHTGELFF.

V gene TRBV11-2 combines with J gene TRBJ2-1, with a possible D match to TRBD2 (5 bases). This CDR3 has 15 residues. Germline V gives CDR1 SGHAT, CDR2 FQNNGV. Between the trimmed V and J ends, which lost 2 bases and 6 bases, there was a span of 14 bases. CDR3 DNA: TGTGCCAGCAGCTTATTCGTGACTAACGGCAATGAGCAGTTCTTC. Protein sequence: CASSLFVTNGNEQFF.

The chain couples TRBV14 to TRBJ2-4, with D perhaps assigned TRBD1 or TRBD2 (5 bases each). Trimming cost V 1 base and J 6 bases, with 10 bases left between them. The CDR3 has 14 amino acids. Per germline, CDR1 SGHDN and CDR2 FVKESK. The CDR3 coding sequence is TGTGCCAGCAGCCAAGTCGGGGCGAGAAACATTCAGTACTTC. Translating it yields CASSQVGARNIQYF.

The gene calls are TRBV7-2 and TRBJ1-4; D not certain. The CDR3 covers 17 residues. Germline V gene sequence: CDR1 SGHTA, CDR2 FQGNSA. Trimming left V 2 bases short and J 4 bases short, with 17 bases between. The CDR3 is CASSLQNLAGNNEKLFF. CDR3 nucleotide sequence: TGTGCCAGCAGCTTACAGAACCTCGCGGGAAATAATGAAAAACTGTTTTTT.

This chain uses TRBV5-1 with TRBJ2-3; D is undetermined. Germline lookup yields CDR1 SGHRS and CDR2 YFSETQ. V was trimmed by 0 bases and J by 4 bases, leaving 9 bases between them. The CDR3 loop spans 14 amino acids. The CDR3: CASSLEVPADTQYF. The CDR3 coding sequence is TGCGCCAGCAGCTTGGAGGTCCCCGCAGATACGCAGTATTTT.

This clone has a handful of counts. The chain joins TRBV20-1 to TRBJ1-1; D remains ambiguous. The CDR3 runs 11 residues. Germline lookup yields CDR1 DFQATT and CDR2 SNEGSKA (reference sequence). Trimming cost V 4 bases and J 4 bases, with 7 bases left between them. The CDR3 reads CSANAGTEAFF. In nucleotides, the CDR3 is TGCAGTGCTAACGCGGGCACTGAAGCTTTCTTT.

V and J are TRBV19 and TRBJ1-4, with TRBD1 matching 9 bases. V lost 7 bases and J lost 8; bases outside the gene matches: 11. Germline CDR1 LNHDA, CDR2 SQIVND (reference sequence). This CDR3 is 15 amino acids long. CDR3 sequence (DNA): TGTGCCAGTATCCCTACAACAGGGGGCTACGAAAAACTGTTTTTT. It is translated as CASIPTTGGYEKLFF.

The chain links TRBV14 to TRBJ2-7; TRBD1 matches at 7 bases. In germline, CDR1 is SGHDN, CDR2 FVKESK. CDR3 length: 16 residues. With 0 bases clipped from V and 0 bases from J, the junction kept 5 bases outside the gene matches. The CDR3 loop is CASSQDRRDSSYEQYF. DNA of the CDR3: TGTGCCAGCAGCCAAGATCGCAGGGACAGCTCCTACGAGCAGTACTTC.

The genes are TRBV5-1 and TRBJ2-1; TRBD1 is a possible D gene (5 bases). V shed 4 bases and J shed 0 bases, with 11 bases lying between them. Germline V gives CDR1 SGHRS, CDR2 YFSETQ. CDR3 length: 15 residues. Here the CDR3 DNA reads TGCGCCAGCAGCGCACAGGCGAGCTCCTACAATGAGCAGTTCTTC. Protein: CASSAQASSYNEQFF.

The V and J genes are TRBV9 and TRBJ2-6; no firm D call. This CDR3 has 18 residues. V lost 0 bases, J lost 0 bases, and 13 bases lay in between. Per germline, CDR1 SGDLS and CDR2 YYNGEE. The CDR3 protein is CASSVGGSIGSGANVLTF. The CDR3, as DNA: TGTGCCAGCAGCGTAGGGGGAAGTATCGGCTCTGGGGCCAACGTCCTGACTTTC.

This clone was seen only a few times. The chain couples TRBV25-1 to TRBJ2-2, with 9 bases lining up with TRBD2. Germline-derived CDR1 and CDR2 are MGHDK and SYGVNS. The CDR3 spans 16 residues. V was clipped by 2 bases and J by 5 bases; unmatched bases: 6. CDR3 DNA: TGTGCCAGCAGTGAAGCAAGCGGGGGGTTGACCGGGGAGCTGTTTTTT. As protein: CASSEASGGLTGELFF.

The chain uses TRBV7-9 and TRBJ2-2; 11 bases line up with TRBD2. The CDR3 is 16 amino acids. The V segment lost 3 bases and the J segment 6 bases; nucleotides outside the gene matches: 6. CDR1 is SEHNR, CDR2 FQNEAQ, per germline (reference sequence). CDR3: CASSFRLAGGAGELFF. The CDR3 DNA sequence: TGTGCCAGCAGCTTTAGGCTAGCGGGAGGAGCCGGGGAGCTGTTTTTT.

The gene calls are TRBV2 and TRBJ1-6; D uncertain. CDR1 and CDR2 from the germline V gene are SNHLY and FYNNEI. This CDR3 is 13 amino acids long. Between the trimmed V and J ends, which lost 1 base and 9 bases, there was a span of 7 bases. The CDR3 bases are TGTGCCAGCAGTGAAGTGTTAGGTTCACCCCTCCACTTT. Amino acids: CASSEVLGSPLHF.